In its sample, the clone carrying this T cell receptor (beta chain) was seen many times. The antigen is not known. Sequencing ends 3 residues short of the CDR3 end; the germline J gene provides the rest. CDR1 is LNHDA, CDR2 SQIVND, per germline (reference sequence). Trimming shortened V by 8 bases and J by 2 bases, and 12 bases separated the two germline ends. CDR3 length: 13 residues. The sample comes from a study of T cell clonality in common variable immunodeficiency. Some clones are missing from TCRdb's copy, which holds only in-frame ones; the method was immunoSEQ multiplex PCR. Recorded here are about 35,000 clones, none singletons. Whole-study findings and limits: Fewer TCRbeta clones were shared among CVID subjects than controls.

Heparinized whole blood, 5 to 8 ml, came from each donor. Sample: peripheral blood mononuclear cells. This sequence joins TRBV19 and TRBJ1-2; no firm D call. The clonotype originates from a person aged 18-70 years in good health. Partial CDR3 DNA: TGTGCCAGTTGCGCCGCCCAAAACTATGGC. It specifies CASCAAQNYG. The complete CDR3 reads CASCAAQNYGYTF.